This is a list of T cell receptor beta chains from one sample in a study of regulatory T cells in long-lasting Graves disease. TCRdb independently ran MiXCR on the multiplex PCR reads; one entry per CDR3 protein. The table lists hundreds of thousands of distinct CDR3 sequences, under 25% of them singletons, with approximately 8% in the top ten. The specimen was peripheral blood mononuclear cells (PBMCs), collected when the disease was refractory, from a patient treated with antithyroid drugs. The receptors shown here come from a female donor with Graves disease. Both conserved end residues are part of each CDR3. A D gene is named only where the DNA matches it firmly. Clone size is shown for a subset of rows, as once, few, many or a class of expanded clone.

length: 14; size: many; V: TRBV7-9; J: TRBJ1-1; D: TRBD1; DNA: TGTGCCAGCAGTTTGGGACAGGGGAGCACTGAAGCTTTCTTT; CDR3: CASSLGQGSTEAFF
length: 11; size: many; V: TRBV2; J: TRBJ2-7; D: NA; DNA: TGTGCCAGCAGTTCCGGGCCTGAGCAGTACTTC; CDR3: CASSSGPEQYF
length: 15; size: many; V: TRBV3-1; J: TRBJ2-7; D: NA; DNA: TGTGCCAGCAGCCAGGAAGCCGTAGCTAGTTACGAGCAGTACTTC; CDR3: CASSQEAVASYEQYF
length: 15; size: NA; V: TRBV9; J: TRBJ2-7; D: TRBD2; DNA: TGTGCCAGCAGCGTAGGGAGTAGCGGGACTTACGAGCAGTACTTC; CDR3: CASSVGSSGTYEQYF
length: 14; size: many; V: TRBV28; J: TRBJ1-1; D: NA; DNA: TGTGCCAGCAGTCGGGACAACCTGCTCCCTGAAGCTTTCTTT; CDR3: CASSRDNLLPEAFF
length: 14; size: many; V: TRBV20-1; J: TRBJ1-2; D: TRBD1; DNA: TGCAGTGCCGACCCCAGGGGGCTTGGCTATGGCTACACCTTC; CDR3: CSADPRGLGYGYTF
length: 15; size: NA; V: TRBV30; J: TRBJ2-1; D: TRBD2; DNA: TGTGCCTGGAGTGTCGCGGGAGGGCCCTTAGATGAGCAGTTCTTC; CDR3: CAWSVAGGPLDEQFF
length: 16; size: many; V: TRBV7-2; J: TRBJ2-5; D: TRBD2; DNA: TGTGCCAGCAGCTTAAGCCATGCTAGCGGACAAGAGACCCAGTACTTC; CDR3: CASSLSHASGQETQYF
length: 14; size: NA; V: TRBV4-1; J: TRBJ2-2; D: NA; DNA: TGCGCCAGCAGTCCGGGATCGAACACCGGGGAGCTGTTTTTT; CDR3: CASSPGSNTGELFF
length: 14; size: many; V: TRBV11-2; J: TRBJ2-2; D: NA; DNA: TGTGCCAGCAGCCTAGGACGGGAAACCGGGGAGCTGTTTTTT; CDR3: CASSLGRETGELFF
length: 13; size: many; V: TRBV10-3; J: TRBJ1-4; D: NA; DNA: TGTGCCATCAGCGCCGGGGTGAATGAAAAACTGTTTTTT; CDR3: CAISAGVNEKLFF
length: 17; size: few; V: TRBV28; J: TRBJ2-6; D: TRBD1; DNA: TGTGCCAGCACCTCCAGGGGGCGAATCTCTGGGGCCAACGTCCTGACTTTC; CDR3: CASTSRGRISGANVLTF
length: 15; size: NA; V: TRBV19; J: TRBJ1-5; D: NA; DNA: TGTGCCAGTAGGGACCTCCTTGGAGCGGGTCAGCCCCAGCATTTT; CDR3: CASRDLLGAGQPQHF
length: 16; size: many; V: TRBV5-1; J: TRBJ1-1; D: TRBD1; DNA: TGCGCCAGCAGCCGGGGACAGGGCGGATTGAACACTGAAGCTTTCTTT; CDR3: CASSRGQGGLNTEAFF
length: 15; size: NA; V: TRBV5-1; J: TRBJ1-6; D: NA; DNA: TGCGCCAGCAGCTTGGGAGACAGGCATAATTCACCCCTCCACTTT; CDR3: CASSLGDRHNSPLHF
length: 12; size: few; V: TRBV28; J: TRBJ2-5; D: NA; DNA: TGTGCCAGCGGACCCCGCCAAGAGACCCAGTACTTC; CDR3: CASGPRQETQYF
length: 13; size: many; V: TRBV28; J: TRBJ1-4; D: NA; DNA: TGTGCCAGCAGTTTGGCCGGATATGAAAAACTGTTTTTT; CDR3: CASSLAGYEKLFF
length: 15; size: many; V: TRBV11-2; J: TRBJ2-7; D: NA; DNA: TGTGCCAGCAGCTTCCCCGCGGGGCTGACCTACGAGCAGTACTTC; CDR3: CASSFPAGLTYEQYF
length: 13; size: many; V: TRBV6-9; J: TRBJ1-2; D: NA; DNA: TGTGCCAGCAGTTACAGGTCAGGATTCGGCTACACCTTC; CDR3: CASSYRSGFGYTF
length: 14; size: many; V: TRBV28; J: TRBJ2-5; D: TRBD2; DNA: TGTGCCAGCAGTAGCGGGAGGGCTACAGAGACCCAGTACTTC; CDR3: CASSSGRATETQYF
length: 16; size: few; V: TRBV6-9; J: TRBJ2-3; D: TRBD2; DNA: TGTGCCAGCAGTTCGGGACTAGCGGGAGGGCCAGATACGCAGTATTTT; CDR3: CASSSGLAGGPDTQYF
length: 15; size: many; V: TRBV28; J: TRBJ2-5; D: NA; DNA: TGTGCCAGCAGTTTGGCGGCCCCGTACCAAGAGACCCAGTACTTC; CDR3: CASSLAAPYQETQYF
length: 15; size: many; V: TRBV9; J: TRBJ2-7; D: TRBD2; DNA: TGTGCCAGCAGCGTCGGGACTAGCGGGAGTTACGAGCAGTACTTC; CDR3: CASSVGTSGSYEQYF
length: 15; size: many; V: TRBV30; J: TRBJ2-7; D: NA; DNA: TGTGCCTGGGGACTGGGAAGGGGGTCCCCCCACGAGCAGTACTTC; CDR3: CAWGLGRGSPHEQYF
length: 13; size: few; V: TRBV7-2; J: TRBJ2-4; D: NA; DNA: TGTGCCAGCAGCTTAGAGGCCCGGCGCATTCAGTACTTC; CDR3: CASSLEARRIQYF
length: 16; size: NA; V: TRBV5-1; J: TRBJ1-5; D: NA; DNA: TGCGCCAGCATTGGCCTAGGAGGAACCAGCAATCAGCCCCAGCATTTT; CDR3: CASIGLGGTSNQPQHF
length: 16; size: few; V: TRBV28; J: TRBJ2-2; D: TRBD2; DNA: TGTGCCAGCAGTTCAACTAGCGGGATCTACACCGGGGAGCTGTTTTTT; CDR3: CASSSTSGIYTGELFF
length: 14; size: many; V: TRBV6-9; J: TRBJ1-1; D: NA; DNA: TGTGCCAGCAGTTACGGTCCAGTGAACACTGAAGCTTTCTTT; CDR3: CASSYGPVNTEAFF
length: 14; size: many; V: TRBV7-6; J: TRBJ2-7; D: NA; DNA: TGTGCCAGCAGCTTAGGACGGAAGACCTACGAGCAGTACTTC; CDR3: CASSLGRKTYEQYF
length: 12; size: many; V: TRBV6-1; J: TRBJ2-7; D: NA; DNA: TGTGCCAGCAGGGACAGTGCCTACGAGCAGTACTTC; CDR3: CASRDSAYEQYF
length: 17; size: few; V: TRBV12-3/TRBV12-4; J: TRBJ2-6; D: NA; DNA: TGTGCCAGCAGACGGCTTGAATGGGGTACTGGGGCCAACGTCCTGACTTTC; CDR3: CASRRLEWGTGANVLTF
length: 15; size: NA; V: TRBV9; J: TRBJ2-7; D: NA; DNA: TGTGCCAGCAGCGTAGGGGACCAACGGAGCTACGAGCAGTACTTC; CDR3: CASSVGDQRSYEQYF
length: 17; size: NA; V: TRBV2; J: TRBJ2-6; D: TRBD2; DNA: TGTGCCAGCAGCGCACGTGGCGGGGGGGGTGGGGCCAACGTCCTGACTTTC; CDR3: CASSARGGGGGANVLTF
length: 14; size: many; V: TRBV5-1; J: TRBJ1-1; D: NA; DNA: TGCGCCAGCAGCCAATTAAACAGGGTGACTGAAGCTTTCTTT; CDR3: CASSQLNRVTEAFF
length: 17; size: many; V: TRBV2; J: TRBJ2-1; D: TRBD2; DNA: TGTGCCAGCAGTCCAAAATCGAGCGGGAGGTCCTACAATGAGCAGTTCTTC; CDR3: CASSPKSSGRSYNEQFF
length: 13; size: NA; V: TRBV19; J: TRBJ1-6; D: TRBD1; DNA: TGTGCGGTACAGGGGTCCGGGGATTCACCCCTCCACTTT; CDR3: CAVQGSGDSPLHF
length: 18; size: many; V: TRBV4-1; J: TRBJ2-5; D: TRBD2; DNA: TGCGCCAGCAGCCAAGTCGGGCGGCGAGCGGGAGTTGGAGAGACCCAGTACTTC; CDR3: CASSQVGRRAGVGETQYF
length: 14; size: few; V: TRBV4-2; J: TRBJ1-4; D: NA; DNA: TGTGCCAGCAGCCTCCGGGATTGGAATGAAAAACTGTTTTTT; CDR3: CASSLRDWNEKLFF
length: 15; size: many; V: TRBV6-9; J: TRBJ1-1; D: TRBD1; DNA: TGTGCCAGCAGTTATCCCCAGGACAGGGGATCAGAAGCTTTCTTT; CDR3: CASSYPQDRGSEAFF
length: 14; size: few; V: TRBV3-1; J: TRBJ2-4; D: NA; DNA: TGTGCCAGCAGCCAAAATAGGAACCTCAACATTCAGTACTTC; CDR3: CASSQNRNLNIQYF
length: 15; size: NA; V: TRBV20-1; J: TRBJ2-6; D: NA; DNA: TGCAGTGCTAGAGATCATGTCTCTGGGGCCAACGTCCTGACTTTC; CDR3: CSARDHVSGANVLTF
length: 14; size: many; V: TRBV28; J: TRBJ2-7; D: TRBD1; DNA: TGTGCCAGCAGACCGACAGGGTGGGCCTACGAGCAGTACTTC; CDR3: CASRPTGWAYEQYF
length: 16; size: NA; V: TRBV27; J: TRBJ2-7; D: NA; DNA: TGTGCCAGCAGTTTATCGGCCGGGAGCAGCTTTGACGAGCAGTACTTC; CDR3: CASSLSAGSSFDEQYF
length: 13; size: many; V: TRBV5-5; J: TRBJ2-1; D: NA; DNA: TGTGCCAGCAGCTTGGCCCCGGAAGGTGAGCAGTTCTTC; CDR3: CASSLAPEGEQFF
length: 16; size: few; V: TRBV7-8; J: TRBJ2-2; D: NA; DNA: TGTGCCAGCAGCCCCCACCGACGTACTAACACCGGGGAGCTGTTTTTT; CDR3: CASSPHRRTNTGELFF
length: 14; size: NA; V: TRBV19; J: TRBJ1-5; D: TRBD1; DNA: TGTGCCAGTTGGGGACAGGGTTTGGGACAGCCCCAGCATTTT; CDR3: CASWGQGLGQPQHF
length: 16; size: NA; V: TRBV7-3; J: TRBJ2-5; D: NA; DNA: TGTGCCAGCAGCTCAGGAGGGGGCGCGGGCACGGAGACCCAGTACTTC; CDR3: CASSSGGGAGTETQYF
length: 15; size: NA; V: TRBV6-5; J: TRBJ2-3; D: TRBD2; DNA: TGTGCCAGCAGTTACAGGACTAGCGGCACAGATACGCAGTATTTT; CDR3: CASSYRTSGTDTQYF
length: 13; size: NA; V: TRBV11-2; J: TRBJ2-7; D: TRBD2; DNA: TGTGCCAGCAGCTTAGCTAGCGGGTACGCGCAGTACTTC; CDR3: CASSLASGYAQYF
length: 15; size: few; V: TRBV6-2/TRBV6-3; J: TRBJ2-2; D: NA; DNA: TGTGCCAGCAGTTACTCCTGGGGGAACACCGGGGAGCTGTTTTTT; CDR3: CASSYSWGNTGELFF
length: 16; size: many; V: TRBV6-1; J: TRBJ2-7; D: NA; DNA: TGTGCCAGCAGGGAGGCTAGCGATATCCTCTCCTACGAGCAGTACTTC; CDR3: CASREASDILSYEQYF
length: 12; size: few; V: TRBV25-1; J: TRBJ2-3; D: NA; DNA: TGTGCCAGCAGTGAGGGGGTTGTGACGCAGTATTTT; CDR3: CASSEGVVTQYF